This T cell receptor beta chain originates from a study of cytomegalovirus exposure and HLA in healthy donors. Overall study: A data release that came early held roughly 80 million unique TCRs from HLA-typed donors. Of all 398 donors who were genotyped, 81% belonged to the Caucasian-associated ancestry cluster.

Primers included in the PCR were 60 Vbeta and 13 Jbeta primers. The table came from immunoSEQ multiplex PCR; TCRdb's copy has only in-frame clones and leaves some out. The repertoire holds around 130,000 clones, with 60% to 85% as singletons. This CDR3 is built from 11 residues. The germline V and J ends were trimmed by 7 bases and 4 bases, with 11 bases remaining between them. CDR1 is DFQATT and CDR2 is SNEGSKA in the germline V gene (reference sequence). The material sequenced was PBMCs. The clonotype comes from a woman aged 18 to 35 in good health and CMV-seronegative. The chain couples TRBV20-1 to TRBJ2-7, with D possibly TRBD2 on 5 matching bases. CDR3 nucleotide sequence: TGCAGTGGGAGCCCGGGGTACGAGCAGTACTTC. This translates into CSGSPGYEQYF.